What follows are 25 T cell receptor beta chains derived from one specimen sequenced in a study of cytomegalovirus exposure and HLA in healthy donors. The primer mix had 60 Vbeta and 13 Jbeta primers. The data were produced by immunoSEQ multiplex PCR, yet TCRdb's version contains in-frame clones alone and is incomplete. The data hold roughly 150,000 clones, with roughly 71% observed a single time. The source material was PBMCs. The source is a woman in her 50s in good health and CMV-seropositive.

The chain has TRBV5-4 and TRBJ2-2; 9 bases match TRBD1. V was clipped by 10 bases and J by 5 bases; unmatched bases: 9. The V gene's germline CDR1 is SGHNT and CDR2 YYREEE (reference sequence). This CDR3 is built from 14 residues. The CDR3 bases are TGTGCCGGGTCGGGGACAGGGACGACCGGGGAGCTGTTTTTT. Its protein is CAGSGTGTTGELFF.

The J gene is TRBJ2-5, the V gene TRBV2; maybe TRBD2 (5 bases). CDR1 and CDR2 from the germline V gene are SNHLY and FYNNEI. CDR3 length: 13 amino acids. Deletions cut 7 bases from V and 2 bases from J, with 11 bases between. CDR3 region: CASNDRGQETQYF. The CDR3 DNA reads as TGTGCCAGCAATGACCGGGGACAAGAGACCCAGTACTTC.

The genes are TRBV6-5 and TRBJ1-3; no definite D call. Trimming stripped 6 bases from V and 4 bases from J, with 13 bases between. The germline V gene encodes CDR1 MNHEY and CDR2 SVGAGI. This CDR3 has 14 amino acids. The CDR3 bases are TGTGCCAGCAGCCTCTTGGGCCACGGAAACACCATATATTTT. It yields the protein CASSLLGHGNTIYF.

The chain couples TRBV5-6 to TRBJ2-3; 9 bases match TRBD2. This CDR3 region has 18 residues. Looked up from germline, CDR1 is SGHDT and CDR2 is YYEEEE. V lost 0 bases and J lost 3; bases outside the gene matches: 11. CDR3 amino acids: CASSLAPGAGGRTDTQYF. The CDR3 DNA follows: TGTGCCAGCAGCTTGGCCCCCGGGGCGGGGGGGAGGACAGATACGCAGTATTTT.

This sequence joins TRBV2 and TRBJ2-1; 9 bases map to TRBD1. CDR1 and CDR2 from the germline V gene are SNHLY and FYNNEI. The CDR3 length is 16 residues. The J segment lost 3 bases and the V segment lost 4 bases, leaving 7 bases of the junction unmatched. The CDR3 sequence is CASSGDREIFYNEQFF. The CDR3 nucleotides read TGTGCCAGCAGTGGGGACAGGGAAATTTTCTACAATGAGCAGTTCTTC.

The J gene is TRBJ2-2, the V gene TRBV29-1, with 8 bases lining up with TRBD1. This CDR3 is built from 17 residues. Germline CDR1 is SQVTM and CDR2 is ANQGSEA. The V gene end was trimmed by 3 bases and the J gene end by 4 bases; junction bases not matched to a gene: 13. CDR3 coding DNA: TGCAGCGTTGACGCGACTGGGACAGGCGGCCTCACCGGGGAGCTGTTTTTT. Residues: CSVDATGTGGLTGELFF.

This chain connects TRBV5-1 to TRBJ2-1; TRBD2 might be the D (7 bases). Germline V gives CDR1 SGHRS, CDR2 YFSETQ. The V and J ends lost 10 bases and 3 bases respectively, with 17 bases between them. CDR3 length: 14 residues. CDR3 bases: TGCGCCTCTCAGGAGGGGGGGGGCTACAATGAGCAGTTCTTC. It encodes CASQEGGGYNEQFF.

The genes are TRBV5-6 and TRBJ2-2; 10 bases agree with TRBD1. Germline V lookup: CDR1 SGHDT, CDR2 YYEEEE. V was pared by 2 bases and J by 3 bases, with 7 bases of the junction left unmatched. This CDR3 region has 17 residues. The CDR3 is CASSFRTGGRDTGELFF. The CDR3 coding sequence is TGTGCCAGCAGCTTTCGGACAGGGGGACGGGACACCGGGGAGCTGTTTTTT.

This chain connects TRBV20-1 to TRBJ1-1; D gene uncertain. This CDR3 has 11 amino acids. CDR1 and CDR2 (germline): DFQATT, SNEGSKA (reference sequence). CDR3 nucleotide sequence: TGCAGAGCCGGAAGAGGCACTGAAGCTTTCTTT. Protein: CRAGRGTEAFF.

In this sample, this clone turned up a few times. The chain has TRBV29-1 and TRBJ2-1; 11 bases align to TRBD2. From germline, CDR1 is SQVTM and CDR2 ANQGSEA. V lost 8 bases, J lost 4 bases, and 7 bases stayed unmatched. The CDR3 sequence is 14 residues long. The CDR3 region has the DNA TGCAGCACCCAGACTAGCGGGGTTTACAATGAGCAGTTCTTC. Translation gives CSTQTSGVYNEQFF.

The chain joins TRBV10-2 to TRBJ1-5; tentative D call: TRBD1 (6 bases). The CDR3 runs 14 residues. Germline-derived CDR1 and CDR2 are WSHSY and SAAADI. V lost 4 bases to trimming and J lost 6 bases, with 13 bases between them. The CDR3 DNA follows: TGCGCCAGCAGTGTATCAGGGGCGCGTCAGCCCCAGCATTTT. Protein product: CASSVSGARQPQHF.

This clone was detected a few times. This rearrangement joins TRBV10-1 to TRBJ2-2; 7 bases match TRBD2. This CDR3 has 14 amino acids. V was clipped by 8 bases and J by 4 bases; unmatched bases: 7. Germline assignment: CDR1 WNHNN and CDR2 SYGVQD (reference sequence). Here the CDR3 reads CASCPSGGTGELFF. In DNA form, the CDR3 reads TGCGCCAGCTGCCCCTCGGGGGGCACCGGGGAGCTGTTTTTT.

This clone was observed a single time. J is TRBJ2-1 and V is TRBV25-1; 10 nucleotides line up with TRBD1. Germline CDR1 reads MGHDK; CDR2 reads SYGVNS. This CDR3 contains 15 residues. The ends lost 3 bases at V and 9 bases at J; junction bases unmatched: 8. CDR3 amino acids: CASSDDGQGEGEQFF. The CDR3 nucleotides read TGTGCCAGCAGTGATGACGGACAGGGGGAGGGTGAGCAGTTCTTC.

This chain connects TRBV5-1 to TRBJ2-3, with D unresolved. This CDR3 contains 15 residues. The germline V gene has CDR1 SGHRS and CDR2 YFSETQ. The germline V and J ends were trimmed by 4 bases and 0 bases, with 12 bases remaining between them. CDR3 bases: TGCGCCAGCAGCGTGGATCCCTCTAGCACAGATACGCAGTATTTT. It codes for CASSVDPSSTDTQYF.

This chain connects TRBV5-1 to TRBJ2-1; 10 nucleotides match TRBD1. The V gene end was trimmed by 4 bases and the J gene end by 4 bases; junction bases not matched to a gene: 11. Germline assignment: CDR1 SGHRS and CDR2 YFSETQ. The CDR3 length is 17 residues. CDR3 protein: CASSPNRQGAQYNEQFF. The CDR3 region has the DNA TGCGCCAGCAGCCCGAATCGACAGGGGGCGCAGTACAATGAGCAGTTCTTC.

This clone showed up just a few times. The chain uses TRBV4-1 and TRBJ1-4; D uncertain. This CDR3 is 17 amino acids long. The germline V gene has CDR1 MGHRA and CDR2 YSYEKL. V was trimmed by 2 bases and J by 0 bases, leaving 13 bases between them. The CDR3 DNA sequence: TGCGCCAGCAGCCAACCCCGCCGTGGAGCAACTAATGAAAAACTGTTTTTT. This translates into CASSQPRRGATNEKLFF.

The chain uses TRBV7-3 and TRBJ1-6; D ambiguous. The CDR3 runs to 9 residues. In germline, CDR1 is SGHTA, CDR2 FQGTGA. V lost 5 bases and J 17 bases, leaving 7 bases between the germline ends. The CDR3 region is CASSLRIHF. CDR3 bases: TGTGCCAGCAGCCTCAGAATCCACTTT.

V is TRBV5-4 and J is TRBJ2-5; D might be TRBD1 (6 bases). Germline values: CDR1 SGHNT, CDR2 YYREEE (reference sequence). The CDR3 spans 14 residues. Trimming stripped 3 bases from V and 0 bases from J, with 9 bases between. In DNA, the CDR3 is TGTGCCAGCAGCTCCGACAGGTACCAAGAGACCCAGTACTTC. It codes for CASSSDRYQETQYF. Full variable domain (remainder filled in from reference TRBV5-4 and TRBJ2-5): ETGVTQSPTHLIKTRGQQVTLRCSSQSGHNTVSWYQQALGQGPQFIFQYYREEENGRGNFPPRFSGLQFPNYSSELNVNALELDDSALYLCASSSDRYQETQYFGPGTRLLVL.

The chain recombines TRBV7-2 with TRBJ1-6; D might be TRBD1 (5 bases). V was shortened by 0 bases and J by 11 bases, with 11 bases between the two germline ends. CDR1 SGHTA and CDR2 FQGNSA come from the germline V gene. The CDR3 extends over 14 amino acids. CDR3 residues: CASSLAPGFPPLHF. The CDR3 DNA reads TGTGCCAGCAGCTTAGCCCCAGGGTTCCCACCCCTCCACTTT. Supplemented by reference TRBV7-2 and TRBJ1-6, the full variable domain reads GAGVSQSPSNKVTEKGKDVELRCDPISGHTALYWYRQSLGQGLEFLIYFQGNSAPDKSGLPSDRFSAERTGGSVSTLTIQRTQQEDSAVYLCASSLAPGFPPLHFGNGTRLTVT.

CDR3 sequence: CASSYSTESSQYF. In DNA, the CDR3 is TGTGCCAGCAGTTACTCGACGGAGAGCTCGCAGTATTTT. The J gene is TRBJ2-3, the V gene TRBV6-5; D unclear. In germline, CDR1 is MNHEY, CDR2 SVGAGI. V dropped 0 bases and J dropped 10 bases, with 11 bases sitting between them. This CDR3 comprises 13 residues.

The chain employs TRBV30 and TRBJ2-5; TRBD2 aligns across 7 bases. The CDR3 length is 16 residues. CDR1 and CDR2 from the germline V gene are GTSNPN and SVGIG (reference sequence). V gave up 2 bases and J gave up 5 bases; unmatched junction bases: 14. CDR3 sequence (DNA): TGTGCCTGGAGTCAAAGCGGGACCCAAACACGTGAGACCCAGTACTTC. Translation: CAWSQSGTQTRETQYF.

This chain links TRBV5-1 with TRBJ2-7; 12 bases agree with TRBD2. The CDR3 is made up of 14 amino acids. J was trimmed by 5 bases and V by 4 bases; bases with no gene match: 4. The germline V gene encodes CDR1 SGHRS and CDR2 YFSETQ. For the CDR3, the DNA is TGCGCCAGCAGCGCAGGACTAGCGGGGCACGAGCAGTACTTC. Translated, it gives CASSAGLAGHEQYF. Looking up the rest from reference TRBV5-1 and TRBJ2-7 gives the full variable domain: KAGVTQTPRYLIKTRGQQVTLSCSPISGHRSVSWYQQTPGQGLQFLFEYFSETQRNKGNFPGRFSGRQFSNSRSEMNVSTLELGDSALYLCASSAGLAGHEQYFGPGTRLTVT.

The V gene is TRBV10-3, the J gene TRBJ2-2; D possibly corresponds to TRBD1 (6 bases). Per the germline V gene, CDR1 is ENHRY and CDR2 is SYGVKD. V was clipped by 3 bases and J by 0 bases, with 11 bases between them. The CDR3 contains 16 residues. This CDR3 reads CAISDRAGANTGELFF. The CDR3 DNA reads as TGTGCCATCAGTGATCGAGCAGGGGCGAACACCGGGGAGCTGTTTTTT.

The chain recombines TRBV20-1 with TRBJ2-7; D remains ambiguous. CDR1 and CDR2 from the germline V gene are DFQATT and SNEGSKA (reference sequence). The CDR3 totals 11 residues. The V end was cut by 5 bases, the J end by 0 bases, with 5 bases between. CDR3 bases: TGCAGTGCTGTGAGCTCCTACGAGCAGTACTTC. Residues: CSAVSSYEQYF.

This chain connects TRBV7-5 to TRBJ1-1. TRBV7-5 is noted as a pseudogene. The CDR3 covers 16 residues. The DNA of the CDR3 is TGTGCCAGAAGCTTAGCGGGCGGGGGGATGGGCACTGAAGCTTTCTTT. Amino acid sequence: CARSLAGGGMGTEAFF.